Listed here are 11 T cell receptor beta chains from one sample, sequenced in a study of blood T cell repertoires in COVID-19. Profiled with immunoSEQ multiplex PCR; TCRdb holds only in-frame clones, not every one. The profile covers approximately 280,000 clones, with around 85% appearing a single time and about 2.3% taken by the ten largest. Source material: PBMCs or T cells enriched from blood (not recorded which). All receptors come from a woman aged 45 to 65 who had recovered from COVID-19.

J is TRBJ2-5 and V is TRBV18; 8 bases map to TRBD1. Germline CDR1 and CDR2: KGHSH and LQKENI. V gave up 4 bases and J gave up 3 bases; unmatched junction bases: 4. This CDR3 spans 14 amino acids. The CDR3 DNA reads as TGTGCCAGCTCACACCTGGACAGGGAAGAGACCCAGTACTTC. This encodes CASSHLDREETQYF.

V gene TRBV5-1 combines with J gene TRBJ2-5, with D maybe TRBD1 (6 bases). Germline V gene data show CDR1 as SGHRS and CDR2 as YFSETQ. Trimming cost V 1 base and J 1 base, with 11 bases left between them. CDR3 length: 15 amino acids. The CDR3 DNA reads as TGCGCCAGCAGCTTGTTGGGACAAACCCAAGAGACCCAGTACTTC. It codes for CASSLLGQTQETQYF.

This clone occurred once. The V and J genes are TRBV5-1 and TRBJ1-3; 8 bases are shared with TRBD1. This CDR3 spans 16 amino acids. CDR1 and CDR2 (germline): SGHRS, YFSETQ. V gave up 4 bases and J gave up 0 bases; unmatched junction bases: 6. In DNA form, the CDR3 reads TGCGCCAGCAGCCTCCGACAGGGGCTCTCTGGAAACACCATATATTTT. Amino acids: CASSLRQGLSGNTIYF.

This clone was observed a few times. CDR3 sequence reads: CASSVQGREVTGELFF. CDR3 DNA sequence: TGTGCCAGCAGCGTCCAGGGGCGGGAGGTAACCGGGGAGCTGTTTTTT. V is TRBV7-6 and J is TRBJ2-2; 8 positions match TRBD2. The V segment lost 5 bases and the J segment 5 bases; nucleotides outside the gene matches: 10. The CDR3 contains 16 residues. Germline-derived CDR1 and CDR2 are SGHVS and FNYEAQ.

The chain has TRBV4-3 and TRBJ2-7; D uncertain. Trimming removed 4 bases from V and 3 bases from J, with 13 bases in between. Germline V gene data show CDR1 as LGHNA and CDR2 as YSLEER. The CDR3 is 14 residues long. The CDR3 region has the DNA TGCGCCAGCAGCCCTGCCTACCCGCTCTACGAGCAGTACTTC. This translates into CASSPAYPLYEQYF.

This chain uses TRBV30 with TRBJ1-2, with TRBD1 matching 11 bases. The length of the CDR3 is 17 residues. J lost 0 bases, V lost 0 bases, and 6 bases had no gene match. Per germline, CDR1 GTSNPN and CDR2 SVGIG (reference sequence). The CDR3 here is CAWSVPDRGRTNYGYTF. The CDR3 DNA reads as TGTGCCTGGAGTGTACCGGACAGGGGGCGAACTAACTATGGCTACACCTTC.

The chain has TRBV9 and TRBJ2-1; TRBD2 matches at 7 bases. The trim removed 4 bases at V and 5 bases at J, leaving 3 bases unmatched. This CDR3 comprises 13 residues. CDR1 and CDR2 from the germline V gene are SGDLS and YYNGEE. This CDR3 reads CASSPGGNNEQFF. CDR3 coding DNA: TGTGCCAGCAGCCCCGGGGGGAACAATGAGCAGTTCTTC.

V and J are TRBV19 and TRBJ2-3, with D possibly TRBD1 on 6 matching bases. Trimming took off 7 bases at V and 7 bases at J, with 12 bases between the two ends. Looked up from germline, CDR1 is LNHDA and CDR2 is SQIVND (reference sequence). The length of the CDR3 is 12 residues. DNA of the CDR3: TGTGCCAGTACCACAGGGATGAATACGCAGTATTTT. Encoded protein: CASTTGMNTQYF.

The count of this clone is one. The CDR3: CASRRAREDTQYF. CDR3 DNA sequence: TGTGCCAGCAGGAGGGCGAGGGAAGATACGCAGTATTTT. The V call is TRBV6-5, the J call TRBJ2-3; possible D gene TRBD2, 5 bases. The CDR3 is 13 residues long. V shed 6 bases and J shed 5 bases, with 12 bases lying between them. Germline values: CDR1 MNHEY, CDR2 SVGAGI.

The genes are TRBV25-1 and TRBJ1-2, with D possibly being TRBD1 (5 bases). The germline gives CDR1 MGHDK, CDR2 SYGVNS. Trimming cost V 5 bases and J 6 bases, with 13 bases left between them. This CDR3 region has 13 residues. In nucleotides, the CDR3 is TGTGCCAGCAGTATTGCAGGGTCGGATGGCTACACCTTC. Translating it yields CASSIAGSDGYTF.

The rearrangement joins TRBV14 to TRBJ1-1; D is unclear. Germline V CDR1 and CDR2: SGHDN, FVKESK. The CDR3 spans 13 residues. V was cut by 2 bases and J by 1 base, with 5 bases left in between. In DNA, the CDR3 is TGTGCCAGCAGCCAAAGCTGGAACACTGAAGCTTTCTTT. This encodes CASSQSWNTEAFF.